The present T cell receptor (beta chain) was sequenced within a study of Graves' ophthalmopathy and Graves' hyperthyroidism. Study-wide points: Also, most clonotypes expanded in the thyroid above 0.001 frequency appeared in blood.

Under 3 months in duration, the ophthalmopathy in affected donors had moderate-to-severe activity, CAS ≥3 and NOSPECS ≥4. PBMCs were isolated from an approximately 10 ml sample of fresh peripheral blood. Amplifying from RNA transcripts, the study obtained TCR beta CDR3 regions. HTBI-primed first-round RT-PCR preceded second-round multiplex PCR. TCRdb reprocessed the multiplex PCR reads with MiXCR, giving one entry per CDR3 protein. The table records approximately 700,000 distinct CDR3 sequences, roughly 41% of them present only once. This clonotype was detected only once. Its antigen is as yet unknown. Trimming shortened V by 5 bases and J by 0 bases, and 12 bases separated the two germline ends. The CDR3 spans 16 residues. Germline loops: CDR1 SGDLS, CDR2 YYNGEE.

The chain employs TRBV9 and TRBJ1-6; D remains ambiguous. The sequencing sample was made of peripheral blood. The sequence derives from an adult man with Graves' ophthalmopathy. DNA of the CDR3: TGTGCCAGCAGTTACCTTGAAAGCTCCTATAATTCACCCCTCCACTTT. Translation: CASSYLESSYNSPLHF.